Described below is a single T cell receptor (beta chain) sequence and its context. The clone's antigen remains unknown. No base quality information exists; no much larger clone differs at one position. Inclusion was restricted to participants for whom at least one PBMC sample before ART initiation and at least two post-ART samples were available. Treatment was received in the United States of America by all participants with HIV. Cryopreserved samples of about 0.95-11 million PBMC were thawed and washed before DNA extraction. At the time of the earliest PBMC sample, participants with HIV were aged between about 20 and 54 years. PBMC samples were contributed by each participant from 1-4 timepoints before ART initiation and 2-8 timepoints after ART initiation, with a median of 7 samples. Serial HIV viral load, CD4+ T-cell count, ART history and demographic data were obtained for every participant. Genomic DNA was extracted from unsorted PBMC with a Qiagen kit on a QIAcube, with processing performed in batches of 12 samples.

This specimen belongs to a study of long-term antiretroviral therapy in people with HIV (dated 2022 in TCRdb). As for the study more broadly: The earliest samples were collected approximately a decade before the 2015 WHO recommendation for immediate ART, a period when ART was typically delayed until CD4 counts fell. Whether ART initiation and durable HIV suppression were associated with changes in peripheral blood TRB repertoire composition and diversity was tested in a retrospective serial study. The cohort contributed fewer than 200 cryopreserved PBMC samples from 30 to 35 adults with confirmed HIV infection, collected serially over a mean of approximately six years (range 1-12). About 40% of the 30 participants with HIV were female. No cross-contamination during QIAcube processing was seen in test extractions of a monoclonal T-cell line run alongside around 34 polyclonal samples.

Sequencing of the TRB variable region was done with the immunoSEQ hsTCRB v3.0 assay at survey level resolution. The target sequencing depth for TRB was roughly 40,000-55,000 T-cell genomes per sample. Pooled TRB libraries were sequenced on an Illumina MiSeq with a v3 150-cycle kit. Regarding the original processing steps: Analysis of repertoires was carried out in R inside a reproducible Nextflow workflow spanning QC, data transformation and analysis. Custom analyses were implemented in LymphoSeq2, an R package for AIRR-Seq data exploration. Four samples yielding fewer than 5000 total TRB sequences were excluded, leaving around 190 analyzed HIV repertoires. Among the roughly 180 retained HIV repertoires, approximately 61 were collected before ART initiation and around 130 after ART initiation. Each repertoire was downsampled to 5000 TRB nucleotide sequences, and summary statistics were averaged across 100 downsampling iterations. Only TRB sequences with CDR3 regions of at least seven amino acids were retained for analysis. Two measures captured diversity: a Shannon entropy-derived clonality score and the Gini coefficient. Repertoire networks linked the top 5000 CDR3 amino acid sequences whenever two sequences differed by an edit distance of one. Antigen specificity groups and MHC restriction were predicted for TRB CDR3 amino acid sequences with GLIPH2. To flag known CMV, EBV, HIV or tissue antigen associations, CDR3 amino acid sequences were matched against VDJdb and McPAS-TCR. Pre-ART, post-ART and control groups were compared with Wilcoxon signed-rank tests and Holm-Bonferroni correction. In TCRdb, the immuneACCESS table is reduced to in-frame sequences with V and J assigned. These tables do not hold every clone; where another copy was compared, an unresolved V gene accounts for under half, and the others remain unexplained. V and J calls and clone size come straight from that table; D and trimming were deduced from the DNA. The sample table shows nearly 25,000 clones, and approximately 82% are seen once. Together, the top ten hold more than 2% of the sample.

The research as a whole found: Narrower CDR3 length ranges were observed in HIV repertoires than in controls, and an antigen-experienced repertoire with only a slight naive shift after ART was suggested by the network structure. Because pre-ART samples had limited cell numbers, profiling was done on unsorted PBMC rather than on sorted CD4+ and CD8+ T cells. Limited PBMC availability meant only the TCR beta chain was sequenced, without alpha chain pairing. The samples span the years 2004 to 2017, and the ART regimens used may be less effective than current regimens. The repertoire was dominated across all time points by expanded TRB clones identified before ART initiation, although this dominance was seen to fluctuate and to decrease in many PLHIV after ART. Inferences about post-ART repertoire changes were limited because no data were available on ART adherence, viral resistance or therapy changes. ART initiation was associated with a significant increase in TRB diversity, but diversity stayed significantly below transplant donor controls even after long-term ART.

Ends trimmed: V by 5 bases, J by 4 bases; bases unmatched to a gene: 10. From cysteine to phenylalanine, the CDR3 is 15 amino acids long. CDR3 DNA is the only sequence kept; it has 45 bases, read in frame from the first base. The germline V gene encodes CDR1 SEHNR and CDR2 FQNEAQ (reference sequence). Specimen: unsorted PBMCs, collected 3 years after starting antiretroviral therapy. The chain links TRBV7-9 with TRBJ2-7, and 8 junctional nucleotides match TRBD1. The clonotype comes from a man between 45 and 60 years old with HIV. The CDR3 is CASSPTRDRNYEQYF. The sequence in DNA is TGTGCCAGCAGCCCTACCCGGGACAGGAATTACGAGCAGTACTTC.